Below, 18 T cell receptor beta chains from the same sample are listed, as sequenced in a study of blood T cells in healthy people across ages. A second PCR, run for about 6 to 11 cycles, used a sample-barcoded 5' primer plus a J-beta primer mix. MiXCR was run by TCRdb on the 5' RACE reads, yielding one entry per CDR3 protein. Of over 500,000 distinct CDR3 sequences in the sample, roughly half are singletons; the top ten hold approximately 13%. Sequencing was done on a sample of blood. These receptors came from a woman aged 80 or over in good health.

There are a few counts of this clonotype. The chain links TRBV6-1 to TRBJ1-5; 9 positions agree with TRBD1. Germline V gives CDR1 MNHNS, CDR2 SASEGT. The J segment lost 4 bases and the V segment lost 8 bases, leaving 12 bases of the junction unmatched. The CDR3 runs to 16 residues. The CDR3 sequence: CASGTGQGSFNQPQHF. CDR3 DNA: TGTGCCAGCGGTACGGGACAGGGTTCATTTAATCAGCCCCAGCATTTT.

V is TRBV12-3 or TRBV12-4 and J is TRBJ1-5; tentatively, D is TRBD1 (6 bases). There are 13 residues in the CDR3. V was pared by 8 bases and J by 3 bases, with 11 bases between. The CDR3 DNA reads TGTGCCAGCCACACAGGGTTCAATCAGCCCCAGCATTTT. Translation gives CASHTGFNQPQHF.

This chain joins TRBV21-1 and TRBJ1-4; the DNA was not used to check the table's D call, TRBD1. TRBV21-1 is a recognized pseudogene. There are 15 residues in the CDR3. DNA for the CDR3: TGTGCCAGCAGCCCAGGACAGGGTTTTAGTGAAAAACTGTTTTTT. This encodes CASSPGQGFSEKLFF.

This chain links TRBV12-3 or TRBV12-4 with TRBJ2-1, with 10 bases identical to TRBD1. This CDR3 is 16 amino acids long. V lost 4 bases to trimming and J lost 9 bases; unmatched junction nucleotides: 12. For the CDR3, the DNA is TGTGCCAGCAGTTCAGGGACCGGGACAGGGGCAAGTGAGCAGTTCTTC. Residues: CASSSGTGTGASEQFF.

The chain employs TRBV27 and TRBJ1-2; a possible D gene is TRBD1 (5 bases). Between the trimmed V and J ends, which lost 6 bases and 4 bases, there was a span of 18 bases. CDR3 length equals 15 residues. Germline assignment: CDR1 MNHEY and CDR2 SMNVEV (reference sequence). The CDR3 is CASRSPITGGYGYTF. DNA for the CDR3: TGTGCCAGCAGATCTCCGATCACTGGGGGCTATGGCTACACCTTC.

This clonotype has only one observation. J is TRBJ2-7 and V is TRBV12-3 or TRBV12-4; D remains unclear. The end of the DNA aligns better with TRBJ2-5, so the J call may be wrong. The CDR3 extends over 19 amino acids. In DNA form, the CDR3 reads TGTGCCAGCAGTTTAGGTTTGACGGTCGCCCGGACCCCACAAGAGACCCAGTACTTC. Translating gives CASSLGLTVARTPQETQYF.

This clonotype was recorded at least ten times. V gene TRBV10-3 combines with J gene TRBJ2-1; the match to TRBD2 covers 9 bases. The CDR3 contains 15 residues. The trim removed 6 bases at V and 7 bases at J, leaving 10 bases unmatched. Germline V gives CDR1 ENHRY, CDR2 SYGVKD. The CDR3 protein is CAISSTSGGRNEQFF. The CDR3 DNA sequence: TGTGCCATCAGCTCGACTAGCGGAGGACGGAATGAGCAGTTCTTC.

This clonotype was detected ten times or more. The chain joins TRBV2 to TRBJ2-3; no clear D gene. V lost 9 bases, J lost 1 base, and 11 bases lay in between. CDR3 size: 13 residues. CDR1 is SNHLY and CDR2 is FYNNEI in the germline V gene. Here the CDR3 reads CARSISRTDTQYF. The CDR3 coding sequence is TGTGCCAGGAGCATATCCCGCACAGATACGCAGTATTTT.

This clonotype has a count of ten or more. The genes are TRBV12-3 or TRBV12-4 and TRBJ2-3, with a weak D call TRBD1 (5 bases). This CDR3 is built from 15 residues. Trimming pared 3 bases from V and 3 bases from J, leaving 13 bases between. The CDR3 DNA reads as TGTGCCAGCAGTTTCCAGGGTTCGTTTACAGATACGCAGTATTTT. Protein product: CASSFQGSFTDTQYF.

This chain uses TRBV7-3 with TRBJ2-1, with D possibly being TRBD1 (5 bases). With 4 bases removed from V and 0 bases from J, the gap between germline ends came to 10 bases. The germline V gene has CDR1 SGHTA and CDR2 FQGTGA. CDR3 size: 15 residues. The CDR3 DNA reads TGTGCCAGCAGCTCAAGACAGAGCTCCTACAATGAGCAGTTCTTC. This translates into CASSSRQSSYNEQFF.

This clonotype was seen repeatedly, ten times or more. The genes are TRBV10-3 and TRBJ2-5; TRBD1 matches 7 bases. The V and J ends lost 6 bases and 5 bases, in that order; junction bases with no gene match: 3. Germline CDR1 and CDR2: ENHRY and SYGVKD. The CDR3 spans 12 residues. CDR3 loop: CAISRQGETQYF. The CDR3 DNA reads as TGTGCCATCAGCCGACAGGGCGAGACCCAGTACTTC.

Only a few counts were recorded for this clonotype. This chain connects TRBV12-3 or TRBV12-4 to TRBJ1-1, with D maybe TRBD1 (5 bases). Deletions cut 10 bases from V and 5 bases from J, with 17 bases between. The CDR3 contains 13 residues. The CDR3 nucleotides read TGTGCCATCTCACACGCAGGGCGGACTGAAGCTTTCTTT. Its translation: CAISHAGRTEAFF.

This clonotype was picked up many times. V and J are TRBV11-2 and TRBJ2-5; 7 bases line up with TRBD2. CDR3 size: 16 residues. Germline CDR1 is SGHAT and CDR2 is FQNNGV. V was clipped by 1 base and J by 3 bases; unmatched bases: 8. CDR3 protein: CASSLAGGVGKETQYF. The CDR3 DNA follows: TGTGCCAGCAGCTTAGCGGGGGGAGTGGGGAAAGAGACCCAGTACTTC.

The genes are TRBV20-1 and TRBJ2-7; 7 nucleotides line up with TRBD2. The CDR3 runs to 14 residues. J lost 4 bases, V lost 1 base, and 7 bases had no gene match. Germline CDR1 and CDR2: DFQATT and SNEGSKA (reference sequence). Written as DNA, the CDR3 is TGCAGTGCTAGAGTCTCGCGGGGGAATTACGAGCAGTACTTC. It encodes CSARVSRGNYEQYF.

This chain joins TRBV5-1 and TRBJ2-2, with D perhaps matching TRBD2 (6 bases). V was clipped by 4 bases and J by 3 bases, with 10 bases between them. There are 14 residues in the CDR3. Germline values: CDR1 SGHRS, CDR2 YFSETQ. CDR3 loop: CASSGRSDTGELFF. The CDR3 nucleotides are TGCGCCAGCAGCGGGAGGTCGGACACCGGGGAGCTGTTTTTT.

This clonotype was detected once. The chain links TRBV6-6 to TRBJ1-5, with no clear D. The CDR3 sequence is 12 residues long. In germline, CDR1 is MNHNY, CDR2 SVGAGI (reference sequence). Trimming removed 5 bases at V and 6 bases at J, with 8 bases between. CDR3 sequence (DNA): TGTGCCAGCAGTCTCCAAAGTCAGCCCCAGCATTTT. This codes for CASSLQSQPQHF.

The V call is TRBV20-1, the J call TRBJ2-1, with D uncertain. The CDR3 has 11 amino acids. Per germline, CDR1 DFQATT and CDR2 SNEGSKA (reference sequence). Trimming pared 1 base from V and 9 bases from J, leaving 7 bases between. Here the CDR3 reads CSARGGTEQFF. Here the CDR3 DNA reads TGCAGTGCTAGAGGGGGTACTGAGCAGTTCTTC.

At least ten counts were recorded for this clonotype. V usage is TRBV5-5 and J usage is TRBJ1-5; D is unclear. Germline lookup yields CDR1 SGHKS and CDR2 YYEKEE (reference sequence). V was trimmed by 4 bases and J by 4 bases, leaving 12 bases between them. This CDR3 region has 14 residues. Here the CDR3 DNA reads TGTGCCAGCAGCCATCATCTGAAAAATCAGCCCCAGCATTTT. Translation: CASSHHLKNQPQHF.